Described below is a single T cell receptor beta chain sequence and its context. Germline loops: CDR1 SGHTA, CDR2 FQGNSA. The J segment lost 2 bases and the V segment lost 5 bases, leaving 5 bases of the junction unmatched. The CDR3 covers 14 residues. Per the original data handling: Estimated nucleated cell counts came from reference gene primer amplification. Using immunoSEQ multiplex PCR, the repertoire was profiled, and TCRdb retains in-frame clones only, with some absent. Clone size and V and J calls were adopted from that table, with D and trimming inferred from the DNA. In the table there are 95,000 to 110,000 clones, approximately 81% of which are singletons. The sample originates from a study of blood T cell repertoires in COVID-19.

The chain carries TRBV7-2 and TRBJ1-1; 7 bases fit TRBD1. This TCR was sampled from a human donor in a cohort sampled during active COVID-19. Sequenced input: peripheral blood. CDR3 sequence: CASSLGTANTEAFF. DNA for the CDR3: TGTGCCAGCAGCCTCGGGACAGCTAACACTGAAGCTTTCTTT.